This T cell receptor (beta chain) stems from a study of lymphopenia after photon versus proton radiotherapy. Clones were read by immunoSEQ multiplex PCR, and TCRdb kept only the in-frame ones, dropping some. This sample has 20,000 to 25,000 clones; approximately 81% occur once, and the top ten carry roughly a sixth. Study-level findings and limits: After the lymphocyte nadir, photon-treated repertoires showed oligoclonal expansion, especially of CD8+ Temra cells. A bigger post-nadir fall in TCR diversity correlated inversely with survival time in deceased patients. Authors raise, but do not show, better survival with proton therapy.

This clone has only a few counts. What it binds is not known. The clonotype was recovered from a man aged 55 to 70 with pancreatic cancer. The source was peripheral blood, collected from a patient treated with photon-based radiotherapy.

In DNA, the CDR3 is TGTGCCAGCAGCTTAACCCGCACCGGGGAGCTGTTTTTT. Translating gives CASSLTRTGELFF. The gene calls are TRBV11-2 and TRBJ2-2; D is uncertain. Trimming removed 2 bases at V and 4 bases at J, with 5 bases between. CDR1 SGHAT and CDR2 FQNNGV come from the germline V gene. The CDR3 extends over 13 amino acids.